One sample yielded the 23 T cell receptor beta chains listed below, sequenced in a study of human T cells and chemical hapten exposure. Single cDNA molecules in the library carried unique molecular identifiers attached during preparation. TCRdb independently ran MiXCR on the reads; one entry per CDR3 protein. The table includes more than 100,000 distinct CDR3 sequences, 8% to 9.5% detected once. Extraction of total RNA was performed on unfractionated whole blood. Sequences were obtained from whole blood. Receptor source: a human donor in good health. Some clones in this sample may be carry-over from other donors' samples.

This clonotype was counted at least ten times. The chain joins TRBV9 to TRBJ1-4, with D possibly TRBD1 on 5 matching bases. Germline values: CDR1 SGDLS, CDR2 YYNGEE. The CDR3 has 14 amino acids. V lost 3 bases to trimming and J lost 0 bases, with 6 bases between them. Written as DNA, the CDR3 is TGTGCCAGCAGCGAGGGACCAACTAATGAAAAACTGTTTTTT. This gives the protein CASSEGPTNEKLFF.

The DNA of the CDR3 is TGTGCCAGTAGTATCGGACTCATCCAAGAGACCCAGTACTTC. Encoded protein: CASSIGLIQETQYF. The rearrangement links TRBV19 to TRBJ2-5; tentatively, D is TRBD2 (5 bases). Per germline, CDR1 LNHDA and CDR2 SQIVND (reference sequence). This CDR3 contains 14 residues. V lost 3 bases to trimming and J lost 1 base, with 9 bases between them.

Regarding this clonotype: One base away lies a much larger clone, so this may be a sequencing read error. The chain uses TRBV7-9 and TRBJ1-4; D remains ambiguous. Germline CDR1 reads SEHNR; CDR2 reads FQNEAQ (reference sequence). This CDR3 is built from 15 residues. The CDR3 DNA sequence: TGTGCCGGCAGCTTAAGTCCATCAACTAATGAAAAACTGTTTTTT. Residues: CAGSLSPSTNEKLFF.

In its sample, this clonotype was seen a few times. CDR3 protein: CASNHRGHSSGANVLTF. The DNA of the CDR3 is TGTGCCAGCAACCACAGGGGGCATAGTTCTGGGGCCAACGTCCTGACTTTC. The genes are TRBV3-1 and TRBJ2-6, with 9 positions matching TRBD1. After removal of 7 bases from V and 1 base from J, the junction contained 8 bases not matched to a gene. Per the germline V gene, CDR1 is LGHDT and CDR2 is YNNKEL (reference sequence). The CDR3 is 17 amino acids. The whole variable domain, remainder taken from reference TRBV3-1 and TRBJ2-6, is DTAVSQTPKYLVTQMGNDKSIKCEQNLGHDTMYWYKQDSKKFLKIMFSYNNKELIINETVPNRFSPKSPDKAHLNLHINSLELGDSAVYFCASNHRGHSSGANVLTFGAGSRLTVL.

Details on this clonotype: Being one base from a much bigger clone, this may be a read error. This chain joins TRBV27 and TRBJ2-1; D gene ambiguous. CDR1 is MNHEY, CDR2 SMNVEV, per germline (reference sequence). V lost 10 bases and J lost 0, with 13 bases in between. The CDR3 contains 14 residues. In DNA, the CDR3 is TGTGCCAACAGCCTGTCCAGCTCCTACAATGAGCAGTTCTTC. It translates to CANSLSSSYNEQFF.

This clonotype was detected ten times or more. The V gene is TRBV20-1, the J gene TRBJ2-1; 10 bases are a match to TRBD1. The CDR3 contains 16 residues. Losses at the gene ends were 3 bases for V and 2 bases for J; bases not matched to a gene: 7. Germline V gene sequence: CDR1 DFQATT, CDR2 SNEGSKA (reference sequence). The CDR3 region has the DNA TGCAGTGCTAGGTCACCGGGACAGGGGACCTACAATGAGCAGTTCTTC. This gives the protein CSARSPGQGTYNEQFF.

In this sample, this clonotype turned up many times. The chain is built from TRBV5-1 and TRBJ2-3, with D uncertain. Germline CDR1 is SGHRS and CDR2 is YFSETQ. V shed 1 base and J shed 6 bases, with 12 bases lying between them. The CDR3 contains 14 residues. The CDR3 region is CASSLRVDGDTQYF. CDR3 nucleotide sequence: TGCGCCAGCAGCTTGAGGGTCGACGGGGATACGCAGTATTTT.

The chain recombines TRBV6-7 with TRBJ1-1, with D hard to call. TRBV6-7 is recorded as an ORF, its role being uncertain. The CDR3 sequence is 15 residues long. Trimming took off 2 bases at V and 8 bases at J, with 18 bases between the two ends. This CDR3 reads CASSYHRAPRPEAFF. The CDR3 bases are TGTGCCAGCAGTTACCACCGGGCCCCCCGTCCGGAAGCTTTCTTT.

This clonotype was seen ten or more times. The rearrangement links TRBV20-1 to TRBJ2-7, with 8 bases aligning to TRBD1. The CDR3 has 15 residues. The junction had 14 bases not matched to a gene; V was cut back by 4 bases and J by 6 bases. Germline lookup yields CDR1 DFQATT and CDR2 SNEGSKA (reference sequence). The CDR3 loop is CSAITPRGRRAEQYF. CDR3 in DNA: TGCAGTGCTATAACCCCCAGGGGGCGCCGGGCCGAGCAGTACTTC.

This clonotype was counted only a few times. Written as DNA, the CDR3 is TGTGCCAGCAGTTACTCGGGCAGGGAAGCTTTCTTT. As protein: CASSYSGREAFF. The J gene is TRBJ1-1, the V gene TRBV6-5; D is undetermined. CDR3 length: 12 amino acids. Germline V gene sequence: CDR1 MNHEY, CDR2 SVGAGI. Trimming stripped 0 bases from V and 8 bases from J, with 7 bases between.

This clonotype was counted only a few times. The V and J genes are TRBV6-6 and TRBJ1-6, with D perhaps matching TRBD1 (6 bases). From germline, CDR1 is MNHNY and CDR2 SVGAGI (reference sequence). The V end lost 4 bases, the J end lost 15 bases, and 13 bases lay between the germline ends. This CDR3 has 12 residues. The CDR3, as DNA: TGTGCCAGCAGTTGGACAGATCAGAACCTCCACTTT. As protein: CASSWTDQNLHF.

Many counts were recorded for this clonotype. The chain uses TRBV20-1 and TRBJ2-3, with TRBD2 identical over 12 bases. The length of the CDR3 is 16 residues. J gave up 4 bases and V 3 bases, and 8 bases lay outside the gene matches. CDR1 is DFQATT and CDR2 is SNEGSKA in the germline V gene (reference sequence). The CDR3 sequence: CSARLTTSGGSDTQYF. The CDR3 DNA reads TGCAGTGCTAGGTTGACGACTAGCGGGGGCTCAGATACGCAGTATTTT.

At least ten counts were recorded for this clonotype. V usage is TRBV20-1 and J usage is TRBJ1-6; the D is unclear. This CDR3 has 12 residues. The germline V gene has CDR1 DFQATT and CDR2 SNEGSKA (reference sequence). Between the trimmed V and J ends, which lost 3 bases and 7 bases, there was a span of 7 bases. The CDR3 sequence: CSASSGNSPLHF. In nucleotides, the CDR3 is TGCAGTGCTAGTTCCGGGAATTCACCCCTCCACTTT.

This clonotype came up many times. This chain uses TRBV6-5 with TRBJ1-4, with 9 bases fitting TRBD1. J lost 8 bases, V lost 2 bases, and 6 bases had no gene match. This CDR3 comprises 15 residues. Germline V gives CDR1 MNHEY, CDR2 SVGAGI. Here the CDR3 reads CASSYHRGLGEKLFF. In DNA form, the CDR3 reads TGTGCCAGCAGTTACCACAGGGGGCTAGGCGAAAAACTGTTTTTT.

This sequence joins TRBV29-1 and TRBJ1-6; D possibly corresponds to TRBD1 (5 bases). V was clipped by 6 bases and J by 7 bases, with 16 bases between them. Germline V gene data show CDR1 as SQVTM and CDR2 as ANQGSEA. The CDR3 totals 14 residues. CDR3 sequence reads: CSVLTGVGNSPLHF. The CDR3 DNA reads as TGCAGCGTGCTTACAGGTGTCGGAAATTCACCCCTCCACTTT.

This clonotype was recorded many times. V is TRBV7-8 and J is TRBJ1-1; 11 bases align to TRBD1. V dropped 2 bases and J dropped 3; count of bases not matched to a gene: 8. This CDR3 has 17 amino acids. The germline CDR1 and CDR2 sequences are SGHVS and FQNEAQ. The CDR3 here is CASSLPGTGGKDTEAFF. CDR3 nucleotides: TGTGCCAGCAGCTTACCCGGGACAGGGGGGAAAGACACTGAAGCTTTCTTT. The full variable domain, completed using reference TRBV7-8 and TRBJ1-1, is GAGVSQSPRYKVAKRGQDVALRCDPISGHVSLFWYQQALGQGPEFLTYFQNEAQLDKSGLPSDRFFAERPEGSVSTLKIQRTQQEDSAVYLCASSLPGTGGKDTEAFFGQGTRLTVV.

V is TRBV29-1 and J is TRBJ2-7; D could derive from TRBD1 or TRBD2 (6 bases each). V lost 3 bases, J lost 1 base, and 10 bases lay in between. Germline V gene sequence: CDR1 SQVTM, CDR2 ANQGSEA. CDR3 size: 13 residues. The CDR3 here is CSVDKGGSYEQYF. The CDR3 DNA reads as TGCAGCGTTGACAAGGGGGGTTCCTACGAGCAGTACTTC.

This clonotype was seen many times. The J gene is TRBJ1-1, the V gene TRBV6-1; maybe TRBD1 (6 bases). CDR1 and CDR2 (germline): MNHNS, SASEGT. V lost 6 bases and J lost 1, with 18 bases in between. The CDR3 has 16 residues. Written as DNA, the CDR3 is TGTGCCAGCAGATTGGAGGGGGGGATGGCGAACACTGAAGCTTTCTTT. Its translation is CASRLEGGMANTEAFF.

This clonotype was detected many times. The chain is built from TRBV5-1 and TRBJ1-1; D is perhaps TRBD1 (5 bases). Per germline, CDR1 SGHRS and CDR2 YFSETQ. V was shortened by 6 bases and J by 5 bases, with 11 bases between the two germline ends. The CDR3 runs 12 residues. The CDR3, as DNA: TGCGCCAGCACCCCGGGGGGGACTGAAGCTTTCTTT. This encodes CASTPGGTEAFF.

The chain recombines TRBV21-1 with TRBJ2-2; TRBD1 is the table's D call and was not checked against the DNA. TRBV21-1 is tagged as a pseudogene. The CDR3 consists of 17 residues. CDR3 in amino acids: CASSSPPGRAFTGELFF. CDR3 DNA: TGTGCCAGCAGCTCCCCCCCGGGACGGGCTTTCACCGGGGAGCTGTTTTTT.

Ten or more counts support this clonotype. The V and J genes are TRBV11-1 and TRBJ2-2, with no clear D. The CDR3 loop spans 14 amino acids. Germline V gene lookup returns CDR1 SGHAT and CDR2 FQDESV (reference sequence). V lost 3 bases and J lost 0, with 5 bases in between. This CDR3 reads CASSLAANTGELFF. The CDR3 coding sequence is TGTGCCAGCAGCTTGGCAGCGAACACCGGGGAGCTGTTTTTT.

This clonotype appeared many times. The chain combines TRBV5-1 with TRBJ2-1; 8 bases align to TRBD2. Per germline, CDR1 SGHRS and CDR2 YFSETQ. The J segment lost 2 bases and the V segment lost 4 bases, leaving 8 bases of the junction unmatched. This CDR3 spans 16 amino acids. CDR3 in amino acids: CASSGGTSGTYNEQFF. Written as DNA, the CDR3 is TGCGCCAGCAGCGGCGGAACTAGCGGCACCTACAATGAGCAGTTCTTC.

The rearrangement links TRBV12-5 to TRBJ2-3; D gene ambiguous. The CDR3 consists of 10 residues. V was clipped by 4 bases and J by 8 bases, with 4 bases between them. Germline V gene data show CDR1 as LGHNT and CDR2 as FRNRAP. CDR3 bases: TGTGCTAGTGGTTCGCCTACGCAGTATTTT. This encodes CASGSPTQYF.